The following is a T cell receptor (beta chain) sequence with its context. Its target is not known. The data were obtained in a study of shared clonotypes between healthy human individuals. Study-wide results and caveats: The generation probabilities recorded for non-shared clonotypes fell below those of clonotypes shared by all four donors.

In the CD4+ fraction, cells were divided into CD45RA+ naive and CD45RA-negative memory subsets. Profiled with immunoSEQ multiplex PCR; TCRdb holds only in-frame clones, not every one. The table records some 2,100,000 clones, nearly 97% of them present only once. Germline V gives CDR1 SGHTA, CDR2 FQGTGA. The CDR3 has 11 residues. The V end lost 5 bases, the J end lost 7 bases, and 6 bases lay between the germline ends. The receptor was derived from a man between 18 and 29 years old in good health. The chain carries TRBV7-3 and TRBJ2-1; D gene unclear. The specimen was naive CD4+ T cells sorted from blood. As to subset: CD45RA+ positively selected. In DNA, the CDR3 is TGTGCCAGCAGCGATAGGAATGAGCAGTTCTTC. Protein sequence: CASSDRNEQFF.